This T cell receptor (beta chain) comes out of a study of vaccination and CD4 T cells after COVID-19. This clonotype was seen more than once but under ten times. As yet, its antigen is unknown. The treatment was: roughly 10-day PBMC culture with coronavirus spike peptide pools or control peptides (ViraFEST assay). Culture of under 2.5 million PBMCs per well took place with roughly 9.6 IU/ml IL-2 and roughly 10 ug/ml peptide pools. Cultured CD4+ T cell DNA was sequenced using the Oncomine TCR Beta short-read assay. Extraction of genomic DNA was performed on cultured CD4+ T cells. Using its own MiXCR run on the PCR reads, TCRdb lists one record per CDR3 protein. Seen here are under 20,000 distinct CDR3 sequences, around a quarter observed once, and the top ten hold about 11%. The material sequenced was cultured CD4+ T cells from blood. The sequence came from a human donor with COVID-19.

The CDR3 loop reads CASKRDRRETQYF. The CDR3 nucleotides are TGTGCCAGCAAGAGGGACAGGAGGGAGACCCAGTACTTC. V usage is TRBV12-3 or TRBV12-4 and J usage is TRBJ2-5; 8 positions match TRBD1. The CDR3 is 13 amino acids. The J segment lost 5 bases and the V segment lost 7 bases, leaving 6 bases of the junction unmatched.